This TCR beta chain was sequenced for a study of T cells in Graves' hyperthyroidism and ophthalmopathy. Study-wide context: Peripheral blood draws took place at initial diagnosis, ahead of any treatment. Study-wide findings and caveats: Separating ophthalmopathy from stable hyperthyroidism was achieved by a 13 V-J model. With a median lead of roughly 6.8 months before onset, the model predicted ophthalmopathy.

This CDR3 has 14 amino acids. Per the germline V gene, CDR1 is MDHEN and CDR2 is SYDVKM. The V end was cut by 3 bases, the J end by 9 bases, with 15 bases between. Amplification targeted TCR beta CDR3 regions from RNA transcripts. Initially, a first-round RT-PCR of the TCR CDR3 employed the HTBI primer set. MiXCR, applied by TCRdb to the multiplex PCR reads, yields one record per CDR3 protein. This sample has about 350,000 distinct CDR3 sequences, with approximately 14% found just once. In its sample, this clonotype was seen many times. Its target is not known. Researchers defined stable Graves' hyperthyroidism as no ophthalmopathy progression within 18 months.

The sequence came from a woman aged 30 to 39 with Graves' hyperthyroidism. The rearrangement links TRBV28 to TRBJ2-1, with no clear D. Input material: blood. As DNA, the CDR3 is TGTGCCAGCAGTTTCGGCTGGTCTCACGGTGAGCAGTTCTTC. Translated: CASSFGWSHGEQFF.